These T cell receptor beta chains were read from a single sample in a study of control samples from healthy donors and cancer patients. TCRdb's copy holds only in-frame clones and misses some; the assay was immunoSEQ multiplex PCR. The sample yields 150,000 to 200,000 clones, around 89% seen once. The sequencing input was blood. These receptors came from a woman aged 50 to 60 in good health. CDR3s include the opening cysteine and the closing phenylalanine or tryptophan. D genes are given only for firm matches. Clone size is not always given. Where it is, it says once, few, many or a class for expanded clones.

v_gene	d_gene	j_gene	abundance	CDR3nt	CDR3aa
TRBV18	NA	TRBJ2-2	NA	TGTGCCAGCTCACCTACGGTAGCGGCGAACACCGGGGAGCTGTTTTTT	CASSPTVAANTGELFF
TRBV7-2	TRBD1	TRBJ1-4	few	TGTGCCAGCAGCTTAGGGTGGGGACAGGGAGGACTGTTTTTT	CASSLGWGQGGLFF
TRBV15	NA	TRBJ2-3	NA	TGTGCCACCAGTCTTCAGGGAGTACGGACAGATACGCAGTATTTT	CATSLQGVRTDTQYF
TRBV5-1	TRBD1	TRBJ2-5	NA	TGCGCCAGCAGCTCCGAGAGGGGGACAGGGGGCGGGCAAGAGACCCAGTACTTC	CASSSERGTGGGQETQYF
TRBV5-6	TRBD2	TRBJ2-3	once	TGTGCCAGCAGCCCAACGGGACTAGGCACAGATACGCAGTATTTT	CASSPTGLGTDTQYF
TRBV12-5	TRBD2	TRBJ2-1	NA	TGTGCTAGTGGTTTGGGCGGGGGGTGGACTAGCGGCTACAATGAGCAGTTCTTC	CASGLGGGWTSGYNEQFF
TRBV11-2	NA	TRBJ1-2	once	TGTGCCAGCAGCTTACTACATGGCTACACCTTC	CASSLLHGYTF
TRBV10-3	NA	TRBJ1-1	NA	TGTGCCGCCCAAGTGGGGGAGAACACTGAAGCTTTCTTT	CAAQVGENTEAFF
TRBV7-9	NA	TRBJ2-7	NA	TGTGCCAGCAGCTTAGCGGGACATCCCGAGCAGTACTTC	CASSLAGHPEQYF
TRBV28	NA	TRBJ1-5	NA	TGTGCCCATCAGTGGGGGGGAAATCAGCCCCAGCATTTT	CAHQWGGNQPQHF
TRBV3-1/TRBV3-2	NA	TRBJ1-1	NA	TGTGCCAGCAGCCCCGTCGGGGCTGGCACTGAAGCTTTCTTT	CASSPVGAGTEAFF
TRBV7-9	NA	TRBJ1-1	NA	TGTGCCAGCAGCTTACTCTACAGCATGAACACTGAAGCTTTCTTT	CASSLLYSMNTEAFF
TRBV29-1	TRBD1	TRBJ2-2	NA	TGCAGCGTTGGAGGACGGACAGGGGCGAACACCGGGGAGCTGTTTTTT	CSVGGRTGANTGELFF
TRBV4-2	NA	TRBJ2-6	NA	TGTGCCAGCAGCCAAGATCGGGCGGCTGGGGCCAACGTCCTGACTTTC	CASSQDRAAGANVLTF
TRBV2	NA	TRBJ1-6	NA	TGTGCCAGCAGCCCGCCGGGAGGGGGGGCCATCTCACCCCTCCACTTT	CASSPPGGGAISPLHF
TRBV7-2	NA	TRBJ1-1	NA	TGTGCCAGCAGCTTACTCAGGGGAAGGGGGACTGAAGCTTTCTTT	CASSLLRGRGTEAFF
TRBV3-1/TRBV3-2	NA	TRBJ1-2	NA	TGTGCCAGCAGTTCTCGGGGATATGGCTACACCTTC	CASSSRGYGYTF
TRBV7-3	NA	TRBJ1-6	NA	TGTGCCAGCAGCTTAAGGAGTAAGGGAAGCAATTCACCCCTCCACTTT	CASSLRSKGSNSPLHF
TRBV7-8	TRBD1	TRBJ1-1	NA	TGTGCCAGCAGCCCTCTTCAGGGGGGAACTGAAGCTTTCTTT	CASSPLQGGTEAFF
TRBV9	NA	TRBJ1-1	NA	TGTGCCAGCAGCGTTCATTCTTCGGGGGGGCGGCGGGACACTGAAGCTTTCTTT	CASSVHSSGGRRDTEAFF
TRBV30	TRBD1	TRBJ2-2	few	TGTGCCTGGGACAGGGGAGGCACCGGGGAGCTGTTTTTT	CAWDRGGTGELFF
TRBV28	NA	TRBJ1-3	NA	TGTGCCAGCAGTTTGTCGGGTTCGAACACCATATATTTT	CASSLSGSNTIYF
TRBV6-2/TRBV6-3	TRBD1	TRBJ2-1	NA	TGTGCCAGCAGTTACCCCCCACGACAGGGTTGGGATGAGCAGTTCTTC	CASSYPPRQGWDEQFF
TRBV2	NA	TRBJ2-2	NA	TGTGCCAGCAGTGAACACGGAGGCCCTCAAGGCGGGGAGCTGTTTTTT	CASSEHGGPQGGELFF
TRBV7-9	TRBD2	TRBJ2-5	NA	TGTGCTAGCCTGACTAGCGGCCAAGAGACCCAGTACTTC	CASLTSGQETQYF
TRBV6-5	NA	TRBJ1-1	few	TGTGCCAGCACTCTCGACAGAAAGAACACTGAAGCTTTCTTT	CASTLDRKNTEAFF
TRBV19	NA	TRBJ1-2	NA	TGTGCCAGTAGCGACCGGATAGCTAACTATGGCTACACCTTC	CASSDRIANYGYTF
TRBV2	TRBD1	TRBJ1-6	NA	TGTGCCAGCAGTACTAACAGGGGCGATTCACCCCTCCACTTT	CASSTNRGDSPLHF